The present T cell receptor (beta chain) was sequenced within a study of T cells after yellow fever vaccination. A single record per CDR3 protein comes from TCRdb applying MiXCR to the 5' RACE reads. The table lists some 670,000 distinct CDR3 sequences, around an eighth of them singletons. This sequence originates from a man younger than 45 who received the YFV17D yellow fever vaccine. The source was PBMCs, collected on the day of the yellow fever booster vaccination.

The CDR3 here is CASSLEGLQDEQFF. The CDR3 nucleotides are TGTGCCAGCAGCTTAGAAGGTCTGCAGGACGAGCAGTTCTTC. This chain links TRBV7-8 with TRBJ2-1; D is uncertain. In germline, CDR1 is SGHVS, CDR2 FQNEAQ. V was trimmed by 1 base and J by 10 bases, leaving 14 bases between them. The CDR3 runs to 14 residues.